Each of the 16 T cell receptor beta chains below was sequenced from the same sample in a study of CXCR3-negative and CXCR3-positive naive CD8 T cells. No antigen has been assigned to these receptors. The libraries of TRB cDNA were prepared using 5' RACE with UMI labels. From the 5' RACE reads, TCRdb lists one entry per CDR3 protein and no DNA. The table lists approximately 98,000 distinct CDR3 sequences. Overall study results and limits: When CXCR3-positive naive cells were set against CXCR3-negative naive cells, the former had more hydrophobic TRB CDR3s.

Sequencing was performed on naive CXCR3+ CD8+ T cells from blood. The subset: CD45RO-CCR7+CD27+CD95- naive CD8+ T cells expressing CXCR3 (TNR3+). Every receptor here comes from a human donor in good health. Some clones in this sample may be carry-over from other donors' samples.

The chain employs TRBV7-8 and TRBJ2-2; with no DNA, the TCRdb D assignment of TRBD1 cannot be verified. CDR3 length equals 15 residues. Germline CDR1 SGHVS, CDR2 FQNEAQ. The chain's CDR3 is CASSETPTNTGELFF. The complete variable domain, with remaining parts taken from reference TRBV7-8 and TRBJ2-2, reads GAGVSQSPRYKVAKRGQDVALRCDPISGHVSLFWYQQALGQGPEFLTYFQNEAQLDKSGLPSDRFFAERPEGSVSTLKIQRTQQEDSAVYLCASSETPTNTGELFFGEGSRLTVL.

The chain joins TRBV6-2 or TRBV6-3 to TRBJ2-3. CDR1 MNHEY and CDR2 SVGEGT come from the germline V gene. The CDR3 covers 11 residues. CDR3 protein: CASEDPDTQYF.

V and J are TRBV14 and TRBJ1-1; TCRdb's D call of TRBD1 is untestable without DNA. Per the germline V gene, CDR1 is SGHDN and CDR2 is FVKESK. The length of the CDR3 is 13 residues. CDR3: CASSLGKNTEAFF. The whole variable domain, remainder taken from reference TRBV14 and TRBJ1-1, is EAGVTQFPSHSVIEKGQTVTLRCDPISGHDNLYWYRRVMGKEIKFLLHFVKESKQDESGMPNNRFLAERTGGTYSTLKVQPAELEDSGVYFCASSLGKNTEAFFGQGTRLTVV.

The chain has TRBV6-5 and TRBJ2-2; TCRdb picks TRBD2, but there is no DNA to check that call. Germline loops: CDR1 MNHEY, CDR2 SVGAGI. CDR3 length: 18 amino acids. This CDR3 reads CASSHTQPGLAPAGELFF.

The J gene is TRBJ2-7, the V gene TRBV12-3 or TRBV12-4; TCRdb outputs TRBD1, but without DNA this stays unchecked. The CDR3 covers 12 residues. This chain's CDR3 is CASSIQGYEQYF.

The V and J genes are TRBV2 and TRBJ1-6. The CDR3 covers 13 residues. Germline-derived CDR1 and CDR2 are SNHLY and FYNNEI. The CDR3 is CASTIEGNSPLHF.

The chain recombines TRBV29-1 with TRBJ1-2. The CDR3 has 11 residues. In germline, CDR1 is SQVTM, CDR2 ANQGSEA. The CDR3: CSASSNYGYTF.

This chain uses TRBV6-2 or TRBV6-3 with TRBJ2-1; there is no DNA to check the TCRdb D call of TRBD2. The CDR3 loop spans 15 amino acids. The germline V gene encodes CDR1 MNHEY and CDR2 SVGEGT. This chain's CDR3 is CASSYFGGEYNEQFF.

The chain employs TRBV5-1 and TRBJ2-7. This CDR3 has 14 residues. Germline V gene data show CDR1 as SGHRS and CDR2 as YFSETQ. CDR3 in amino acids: CASSSPDKSYEQYF. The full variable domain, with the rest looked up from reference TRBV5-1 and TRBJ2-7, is KAGVTQTPRYLIKTRGQQVTLSCSPISGHRSVSWYQQTPGQGLQFLFEYFSETQRNKGNFPGRFSGRQFSNSRSEMNVSTLELGDSALYLCASSSPDKSYEQYFGPGTRLTVT.

The CDR3 sequence: CASSFAGYTDTQYF. This rearrangement joins TRBV7-9 to TRBJ2-3. Germline CDR1 is SEHNR and CDR2 is FQNEAQ (reference sequence). The CDR3 is 14 amino acids.

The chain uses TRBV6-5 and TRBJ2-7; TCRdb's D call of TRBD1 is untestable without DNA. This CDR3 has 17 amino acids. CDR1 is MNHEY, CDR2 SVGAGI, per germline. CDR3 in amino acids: CASSLPPGPRSTYEQYF.

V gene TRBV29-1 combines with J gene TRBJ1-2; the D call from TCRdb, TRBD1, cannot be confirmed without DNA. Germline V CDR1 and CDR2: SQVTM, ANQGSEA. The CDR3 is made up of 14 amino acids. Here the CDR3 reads CSADLSQGLYGYTF.

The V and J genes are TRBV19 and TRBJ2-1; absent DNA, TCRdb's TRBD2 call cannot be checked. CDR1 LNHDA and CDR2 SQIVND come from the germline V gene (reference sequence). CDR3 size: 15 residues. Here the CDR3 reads CASSTSGFTRNEQFF. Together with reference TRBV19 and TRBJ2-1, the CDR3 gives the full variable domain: DGGITQSPKYLFRKEGQNVTLSCEQNLNHDAMYWYRQDPGQGLRLIYYSQIVNDFQKGDIAEGYSVSREKKESFPLTVTSAQKNPTAFYLCASSTSGFTRNEQFFGPGTRLTVL.

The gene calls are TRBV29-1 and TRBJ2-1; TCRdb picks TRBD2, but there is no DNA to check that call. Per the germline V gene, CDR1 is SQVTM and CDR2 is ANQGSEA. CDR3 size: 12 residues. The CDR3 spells CSVVYAGNEQFF.

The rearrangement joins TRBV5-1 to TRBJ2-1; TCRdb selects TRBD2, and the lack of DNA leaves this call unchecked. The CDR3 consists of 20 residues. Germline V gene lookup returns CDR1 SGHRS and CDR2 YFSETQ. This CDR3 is CASSFVPGTGRISSYNEQFF.

CDR3 sequence reads: CASSIHNEQFF. The chain joins TRBV19 to TRBJ2-1. Germline V lookup: CDR1 LNHDA, CDR2 SQIVND (reference sequence). CDR3 length equals 11 residues.